This T cell receptor (beta chain) appears in the sequencing data of a study of response to subunit inactivated influenza vaccine. Study findings and constraints: Researchers suggested that each seasonal influenza vaccination recruits few new T cells.

This clonotype was seen more than once but under ten times. Its specificity is not known. TCRdb reprocessed the RT-PCR reads with MiXCR, giving one entry per CDR3 protein. The sample includes 170,000 or so distinct CDR3 sequences, around 10% of them seen just once. Germline assignment: CDR1 SGDLS and CDR2 YYNGEE. This CDR3 region has 16 residues. Trimming pared 0 bases from V and 0 bases from J, leaving 9 bases between. The chain is built from TRBV9 and TRBJ2-2; D gene uncertain. The source is a man in his fifties or sixties who received an inactivated influenza vaccine. Here the sequenced sample was CD8+ T cells sorted from PBMCs, taken roughly 24 months after vaccination. CDR3 in DNA: TGTGCCAGCAGCGTAGGTTCTGCGTCGAACACCGGGGAGCTGTTTTTT. Protein sequence: CASSVGSASNTGELFF.